The T cell receptor beta chain described here comes from a study of cytomegalovirus exposure and HLA in healthy donors. The PCR contained 60 Vbeta and 13 Jbeta primers. Sequencing used immunoSEQ multiplex PCR; TCRdb keeps in-frame clones, though not all of them. The table includes some 110,000 clones, less than 80% detected once. The germline CDR1 and CDR2 sequences are SQVTM and ANQGSEA. Trimming cost V 4 bases and J 5 bases, with 12 bases left between them. CDR3 length: 13 amino acids. The gene calls are TRBV29-1 and TRBJ1-5; D not certain. The sequence was collected from a man aged 50-60 years in good health and CMV-seronegative. The sequencing input was PBMCs. CDR3 in amino acids: CSVGGQRDQPQHF. The CDR3 DNA reads TGCAGCGTTGGAGGGCAGAGAGATCAGCCCCAGCATTTT.